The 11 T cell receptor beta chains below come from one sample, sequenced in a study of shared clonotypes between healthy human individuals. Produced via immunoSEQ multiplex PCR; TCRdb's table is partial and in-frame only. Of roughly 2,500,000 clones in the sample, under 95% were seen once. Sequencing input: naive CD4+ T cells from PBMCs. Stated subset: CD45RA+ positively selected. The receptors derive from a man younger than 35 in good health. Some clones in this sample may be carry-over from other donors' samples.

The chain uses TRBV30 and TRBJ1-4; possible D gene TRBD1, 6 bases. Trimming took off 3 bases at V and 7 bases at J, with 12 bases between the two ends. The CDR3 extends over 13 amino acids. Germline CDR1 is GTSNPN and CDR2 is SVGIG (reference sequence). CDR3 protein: CAWSRGSSEKLFF. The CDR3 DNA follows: TGTGCCTGGAGCAGGGGTTCTTCTGAAAAACTGTTTTTT.

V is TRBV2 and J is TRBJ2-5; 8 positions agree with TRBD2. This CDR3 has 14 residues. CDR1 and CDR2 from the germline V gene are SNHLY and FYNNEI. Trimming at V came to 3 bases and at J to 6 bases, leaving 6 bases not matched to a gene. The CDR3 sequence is CASSDRAGVQTQYF. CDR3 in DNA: TGTGCCAGCAGTGACCGAGCGGGAGTCCAGACCCAGTACTTC.

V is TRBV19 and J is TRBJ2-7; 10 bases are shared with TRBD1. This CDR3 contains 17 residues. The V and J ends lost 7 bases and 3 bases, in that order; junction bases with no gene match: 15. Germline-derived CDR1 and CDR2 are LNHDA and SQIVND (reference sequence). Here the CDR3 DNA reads TGTGCCAGTACAGCCGAGCCCGGGACAGGGGCAGGCTACGAGCAGTACTTC. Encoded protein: CASTAEPGTGAGYEQYF.

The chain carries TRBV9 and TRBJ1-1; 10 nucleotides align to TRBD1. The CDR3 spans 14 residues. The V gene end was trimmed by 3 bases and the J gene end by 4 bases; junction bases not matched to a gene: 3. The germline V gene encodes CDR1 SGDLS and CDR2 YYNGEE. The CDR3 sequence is CASSATGGVTEAFF. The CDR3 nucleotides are TGTGCCAGCAGCGCGACAGGGGGCGTCACTGAAGCTTTCTTT. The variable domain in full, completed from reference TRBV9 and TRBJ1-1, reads DSGVTQTPKHLITATGQRVTLRCSPRSGDLSVYWYQQSLDQGLQFLIQYYNGEERAKGNILERFSAQQFPDLHSELNLSSLELGDSALYFCASSATGGVTEAFFGQGTRLTVV.

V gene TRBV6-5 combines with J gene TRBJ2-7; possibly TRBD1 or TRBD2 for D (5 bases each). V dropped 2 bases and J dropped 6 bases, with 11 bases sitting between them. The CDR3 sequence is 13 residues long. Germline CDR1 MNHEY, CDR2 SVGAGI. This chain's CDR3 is CASSYVEGTEQYF. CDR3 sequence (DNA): TGTGCCAGCAGTTACGTCGAGGGGACCGAGCAGTACTTC.

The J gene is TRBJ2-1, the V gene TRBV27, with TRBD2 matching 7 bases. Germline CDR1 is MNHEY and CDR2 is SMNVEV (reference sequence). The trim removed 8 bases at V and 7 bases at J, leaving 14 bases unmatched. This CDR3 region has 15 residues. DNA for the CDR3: TGTGCCAGCGGCCAAAGTCGGGCGGGAGATAATGAGCAGTTCTTC. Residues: CASGQSRAGDNEQFF.

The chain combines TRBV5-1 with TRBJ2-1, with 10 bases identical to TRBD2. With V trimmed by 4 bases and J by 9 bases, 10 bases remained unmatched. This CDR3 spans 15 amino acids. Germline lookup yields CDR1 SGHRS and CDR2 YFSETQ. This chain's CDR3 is CASSAASGRVSEQFF. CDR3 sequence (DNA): TGCGCCAGCAGCGCAGCTAGCGGGAGAGTTAGTGAGCAGTTCTTC. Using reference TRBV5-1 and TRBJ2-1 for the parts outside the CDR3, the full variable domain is KAGVTQTPRYLIKTRGQQVTLSCSPISGHRSVSWYQQTPGQGLQFLFEYFSETQRNKGNFPGRFSGRQFSNSRSEMNVSTLELGDSALYLCASSAASGRVSEQFFGPGTRLTVL.

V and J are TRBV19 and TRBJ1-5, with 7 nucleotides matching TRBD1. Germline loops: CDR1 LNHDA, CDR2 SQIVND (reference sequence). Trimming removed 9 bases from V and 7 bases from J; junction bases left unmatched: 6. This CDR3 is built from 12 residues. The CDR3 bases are TGTGCCAGCAGAGACAGGGCCCAGCCCCAGCATTTT. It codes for CASRDRAQPQHF.

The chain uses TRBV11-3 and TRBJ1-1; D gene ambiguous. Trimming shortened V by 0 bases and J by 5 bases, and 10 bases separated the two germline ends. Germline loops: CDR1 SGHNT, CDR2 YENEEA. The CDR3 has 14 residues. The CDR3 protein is CASSLDGGGTEAFF. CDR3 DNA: TGTGCCAGCAGCTTAGATGGTGGAGGGACTGAAGCTTTCTTT.

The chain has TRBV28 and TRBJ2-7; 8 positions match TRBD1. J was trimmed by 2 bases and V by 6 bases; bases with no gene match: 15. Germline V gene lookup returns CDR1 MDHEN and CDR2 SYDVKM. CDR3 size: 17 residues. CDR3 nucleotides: TGTGCCAGCAGCCCCCCCCGACAGGGGCCTTCAACCTACGAGCAGTACTTC. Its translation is CASSPPRQGPSTYEQYF. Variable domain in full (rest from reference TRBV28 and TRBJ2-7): DVKVTQSSRYLVKRTGEKVFLECVQDMDHENMFWYRQDPGLGLRLIYFSYDVKMKEKGDIPEGYSVSREKKERFSLILESASTNQTSMYLCASSPPRQGPSTYEQYFGPGTRLTVT.

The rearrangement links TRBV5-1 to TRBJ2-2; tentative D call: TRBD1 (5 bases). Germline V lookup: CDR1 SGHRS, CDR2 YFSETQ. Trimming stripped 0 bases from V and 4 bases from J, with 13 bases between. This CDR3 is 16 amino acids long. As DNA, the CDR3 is TGCGCCAGCAGCTTGGACCGCAGGGTCGGCACCGGGGAGCTGTTTTTT. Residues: CASSLDRRVGTGELFF.